The 21 T cell receptor beta chains in this list originate from one sample, sequenced in a study of identical twins. TCRdb ran MiXCR on the 5' RACE reads and lists one entry per CDR3 protein. The sample yields roughly 570,000 distinct CDR3 sequences, 9% to 10% seen once. The same sample was also used in a study of yellow fever vaccine responses in identical twins.

Material: PBMCs. These receptors originate from a woman between 18 and 29 years old in good health.

The V and J genes are TRBV7-2 and TRBJ2-5; D tentatively reads TRBD1 or TRBD2 (5 bases each). V dropped 7 bases and J dropped 5 bases, with 14 bases sitting between them. Germline CDR1 SGHTA, CDR2 FQGNSA. The CDR3 extends over 13 amino acids. The CDR3 DNA reads as TGTGCCAGCAAGAGGGTCCCAGGGGAGACCCAGTACTTC. This gives the protein CASKRVPGETQYF.

This clonotype was seen repeatedly, ten times or more. The rearrangement links TRBV9 to TRBJ2-7; TRBD2 matches at 9 bases. V shed 3 bases, J shed 2 bases, and the junction held 6 bases outside the gene matches. The CDR3 contains 15 residues. Per germline, CDR1 SGDLS and CDR2 YYNGEE. The DNA of the CDR3 is TGTGCCAGCAGCGCCGCGGGGGGGGTTGCCTACGAGCAGTACTTC. Translating it yields CASSAAGGVAYEQYF. The full variable domain, in which reference TRBV9 and TRBJ2-7 provide the parts outside the CDR3, is DSGVTQTPKHLITATGQRVTLRCSPRSGDLSVYWYQQSLDQGLQFLIQYYNGEERAKGNILERFSAQQFPDLHSELNLSSLELGDSALYFCASSAAGGVAYEQYFGPGTRLTVT.

This clonotype was seen at least ten times. The V gene is TRBV28, the J gene TRBJ2-7; 10 positions agree with TRBD2. V was clipped by 6 bases and J by 10 bases; unmatched bases: 6. The V gene's germline CDR1 is MDHEN and CDR2 SYDVKM. The CDR3 is 12 residues long. The CDR3 loop is CASRGSGGLQYF. The CDR3 DNA reads TGTGCCAGCAGGGGTAGCGGGGGGCTACAGTACTTC.

This sequence joins TRBV18 and TRBJ2-7, with 10 positions matching TRBD1. The germline V gene has CDR1 KGHSH and CDR2 LQKENI. CDR3 length: 14 amino acids. The J segment lost 7 bases and the V segment lost 2 bases, leaving 5 bases of the junction unmatched. The CDR3 nucleotides read TGTGCCAGCTCACCAAGACAGGGGGCGCGGGAGCAGTACTTC. Its translation: CASSPRQGAREQYF. The full variable domain, completed using reference TRBV18 and TRBJ2-7, is NAGVMQNPRHLVRRRGQEARLRCSPMKGHSHVYWYRQLPEEGLKFMVYLQKENIIDESGMPKERFSAEFPKEGPSILRIQQVVRGDSAAYFCASSPRQGAREQYFGPGTRLTVT.

This clonotype showed up just a few times. The chain recombines TRBV12-3 or TRBV12-4 with TRBJ1-1; D is perhaps TRBD1 (6 bases). Trimming removed 7 bases at V and 8 bases at J, with 20 bases between. The CDR3 runs 14 residues. The CDR3 DNA follows: TGTGCCAGCACCCACCCACACAGGGAAGAAGAAGCTTTCTTT. This codes for CASTHPHREEEAFF.

The sample holds many counts of this clonotype. The rearrangement uses TRBV4-3 and TRBJ2-7, with D uncertain. Germline V gene data show CDR1 as LGHNA and CDR2 as YSLEER. V lost 2 bases and J lost 4, with 12 bases in between. This CDR3 contains 14 residues. As DNA, the CDR3 is TGCGCCAGCAGCCAATCTAACCTCGCATACGAGCAGTACTTC. It yields the protein CASSQSNLAYEQYF.

There are a few counts of this clonotype. The rearrangement links TRBV29-1 to TRBJ2-1, with 11 positions matching TRBD1. The germline gives CDR1 SQVTM, CDR2 ANQGSEA. The CDR3 loop spans 14 amino acids. V lost 6 bases and J lost 5; bases outside the gene matches: 6. As DNA, the CDR3 is TGCAGCGTGGACAGGGGGCAGGGCAACAATGAGCAGTTCTTC. This codes for CSVDRGQGNNEQFF.

The rearrangement links TRBV20-1 to TRBJ2-5; 12 bases fit TRBD2. From germline, CDR1 is DFQATT and CDR2 SNEGSKA (reference sequence). This CDR3 contains 17 residues. The ends lost 3 bases at V and 5 bases at J; junction bases unmatched: 13. DNA of the CDR3: TGCAGTGCTAGGATGCTAGCGGGAGGGTTTGGGTGGGAGACCCAGTACTTC. Its protein is CSARMLAGGFGWETQYF.

The rearrangement links TRBV4-3 to TRBJ2-5; 9 nucleotides match TRBD1. This CDR3 comprises 15 residues. Germline V CDR1 and CDR2: LGHNA, YSLEER. Trimming at V came to 1 base and at J to 4 bases, leaving 4 bases not matched to a gene. The CDR3 nucleotides read TGCGCCAGCAGCCAAGGCGGGGGACAGGGAGAGACCCAGTACTTC. Translation: CASSQGGGQGETQYF.

This clonotype has only a few counts. V and J are TRBV27 and TRBJ1-1; D is unresolved. The CDR3 is 13 residues long. Germline V CDR1 and CDR2: MNHEY, SMNVEV (reference sequence). The ends were cut back, 3 bases at V and 3 bases at J, with 8 bases in the middle. This CDR3 reads CASSLLDYTEAFF. CDR3 nucleotide sequence: TGTGCCAGCAGTTTGTTGGATTACACTGAAGCTTTCTTT.

J is TRBJ1-2 and V is TRBV29-1; D is unresolved. CDR3 size: 12 residues. CDR1 and CDR2 from the germline V gene are SQVTM and ANQGSEA. The CDR3 nucleotides are TGCACCACGTCAGAGGACCGTAATGGCTACACCTTC. Amino acid sequence: CTTSEDRNGYTF. The full variable domain, with the rest looked up from reference TRBV29-1 and TRBJ1-2, is SAVISQKPSRDICQRGTSLTIQCQVDSQVTMMFWYRQQPGQSLTLIATANQGSEATYESGFVIDKFPISRPNLTFSTLTVSNMSPEDSSIYLCTTSEDRNGYTFGSGTRLTVV.

On this clonotype: This sequence may be a read error, since a much larger clone differs from it by one base. The chain couples TRBV28 to TRBJ2-3; no clear D gene. V was cut by 5 bases and J by 5 bases, with 17 bases left in between. Germline-derived CDR1 and CDR2 are MDHEN and SYDVKM. The CDR3 is 15 amino acids. The CDR3 protein is CASSPTTKSEDTQYF. DNA of the CDR3: TGTGCCAGCAGTCCGACGACAAAGAGCGAAGATACGCAGTATTTT.

This clonotype was counted once. The V call is TRBV4-2, the J call TRBJ2-3, with 8 positions matching TRBD1. The CDR3 extends over 17 amino acids. V lost 4 bases, J lost 3 bases, and 12 bases stayed unmatched. Germline values: CDR1 LGHNA, CDR2 YNFKEQ. As DNA, the CDR3 is TGTGCCAGCAGCCCGGCGCGCGGACAGGGATGGACAGATACGCAGTATTTT. Protein: CASSPARGQGWTDTQYF.

This clonotype has a count of ten or more. CDR3 sequence reads: CSASLKLGYTF. The CDR3 nucleotides read TGCAGTGCTAGCCTCAAATTGGGCTACACCTTC. This chain connects TRBV20-1 to TRBJ1-2; D is uncertain. CDR1 and CDR2 from the germline V gene are DFQATT and SNEGSKA (reference sequence). V was cut by 3 bases and J by 8 bases, with 10 bases left in between. CDR3 size: 11 residues.

A few counts support this clonotype. The chain combines TRBV5-1 with TRBJ2-3, with 13 bases that match TRBD2. The CDR3 extends over 16 amino acids. Germline trimming cut 4 bases from V and 3 bases from J; bases unmatched to any gene: 5. Germline V gene sequence: CDR1 SGHRS, CDR2 YFSETQ. The CDR3 DNA is TGCGCCAGCAGCAACTGGACTAGCGGGGGTACAGATACGCAGTATTTT. This translates into CASSNWTSGGTDTQYF.

In its sample, this clonotype was seen a few times. The CDR3 loop is CASSQESGFRADTQYF. The CDR3 DNA is TGCGCCAGCAGCCAAGAATCGGGGTTCCGTGCAGATACGCAGTATTTT. The V and J genes are TRBV4-1 and TRBJ2-3; a weak D match, TRBD2 (5 bases). V lost 0 bases to trimming and J lost 4 bases, with 14 bases between them. There are 16 residues in the CDR3. In germline, CDR1 is MGHRA, CDR2 YSYEKL.

This clonotype has only a few counts. This chain joins TRBV6-9 and TRBJ2-2, with D perhaps TRBD1 or TRBD2 (6 bases each). Germline loops: CDR1 MNHGY, CDR2 SVAAGI. V was pared by 3 bases and J by 3 bases, with 17 bases between. This CDR3 contains 17 residues. CDR3 DNA: TGTGCCAGCAGTTACGGGGGCCCAAACGGGGACACCGGGGAGCTGTTTTTT. Protein: CASSYGGPNGDTGELFF.

This clonotype was detected many times. CDR3 residues: CASSQVGADTQYF. The CDR3 nucleotides are TGCGCCAGCAGCCAAGTTGGGGCAGATACGCAGTATTTT. The chain uses TRBV4-3 and TRBJ2-3; D remains ambiguous. The V and J ends lost 1 base and 4 bases respectively, with 6 bases between them. This CDR3 has 13 residues. Per the germline V gene, CDR1 is LGHNA and CDR2 is YSLEER.

This chain connects TRBV28 to TRBJ2-3, with unresolved D. Germline-derived CDR1 and CDR2 are MDHEN and SYDVKM. This CDR3 has 16 amino acids. V was pared by 7 bases and J by 1 base, with 18 bases between. DNA of the CDR3: TGTGCCAGCACGTCGGTATCGGTCTGGGGCACAGATACGCAGTATTTT. Translation gives CASTSVSVWGTDTQYF.

V and J are TRBV5-1 and TRBJ2-7, with D uncertain. V gave up 0 bases and J gave up 6 bases, with 10 bases separating them. This CDR3 is built from 13 residues. The germline V gene has CDR1 SGHRS and CDR2 YFSETQ. The chain's CDR3 is CASSLAAVAEQYF. CDR3 nucleotides: TGCGCCAGCAGCTTGGCGGCCGTCGCCGAGCAGTACTTC.

The gene calls are TRBV4-2 and TRBJ2-3; 11 bases line up with TRBD2. The CDR3 consists of 22 residues. Germline values: CDR1 LGHNA, CDR2 YNFKEQ. The trim removed 2 bases at V and 6 bases at J, leaving 25 bases unmatched. The CDR3 protein is CASSQQIPTLAGGPWRRDTQYF. The CDR3 nucleotides read TGTGCCAGCAGCCAACAAATACCCACTTTAGCGGGAGGGCCTTGGAGGCGCGATACGCAGTATTTT.